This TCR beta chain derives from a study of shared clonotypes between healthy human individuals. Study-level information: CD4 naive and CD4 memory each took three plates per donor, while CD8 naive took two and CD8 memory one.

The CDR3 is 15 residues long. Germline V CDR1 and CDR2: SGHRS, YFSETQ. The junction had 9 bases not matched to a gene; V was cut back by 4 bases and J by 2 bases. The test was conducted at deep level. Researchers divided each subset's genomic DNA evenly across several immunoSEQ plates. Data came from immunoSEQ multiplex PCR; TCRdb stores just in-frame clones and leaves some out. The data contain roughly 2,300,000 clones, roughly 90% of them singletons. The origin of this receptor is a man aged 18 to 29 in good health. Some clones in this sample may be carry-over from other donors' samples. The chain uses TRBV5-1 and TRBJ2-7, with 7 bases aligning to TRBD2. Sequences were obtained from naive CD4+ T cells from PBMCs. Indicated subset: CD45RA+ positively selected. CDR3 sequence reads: CASSDPRRGTYEQYF. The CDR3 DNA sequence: TGCGCCAGCAGCGACCCGCGGCGGGGGACCTACGAGCAGTACTTC.